This entry lists 2 T cell receptor beta chains sequenced from one sample in a study of graft-versus-host responses after intestinal transplantation. Profiled with immunoSEQ multiplex PCR; TCRdb holds only in-frame clones, not every one. The data hold approximately 15,000 clones, with about 80% observed a single time. The starting material, graft tissue, was processed to release intraepithelial and lamina propria lymphocytes. The specimen comprised ileum tissue, sampled 95 to 110 days after intestinal transplant. These receptors all stem from a human patient who received an intestinal transplant, so some T cells may come from the graft donor.

The rearrangement joins TRBV28 to TRBJ2-1, with D perhaps matching TRBD2 (5 bases). The CDR3 length is 15 residues. The V end was cut by 9 bases, the J end by 0 bases, with 15 bases between. CDR1 and CDR2 (germline): MDHEN, SYDVKM. CDR3 sequence: CASQPRGSSYNEQFF. The CDR3 bases are TGTGCCAGTCAGCCTAGAGGGAGCTCCTACAATGAGCAGTTCTTC.

The gene calls are TRBV4-1 and TRBJ1-2, with TRBD1 matching over 8 bases. CDR1 is MGHRA, CDR2 YSYEKL, per germline. The CDR3 is 19 residues long. Trimming cost V 3 bases and J 4 bases; bases outside gene matches: 19. This CDR3 reads CASSHLTVRRDRTLYGYTF. In nucleotides, the CDR3 is TGCGCCAGCAGCCATCTCACGGTTCGACGGGACAGGACCCTCTATGGCTACACCTTC.